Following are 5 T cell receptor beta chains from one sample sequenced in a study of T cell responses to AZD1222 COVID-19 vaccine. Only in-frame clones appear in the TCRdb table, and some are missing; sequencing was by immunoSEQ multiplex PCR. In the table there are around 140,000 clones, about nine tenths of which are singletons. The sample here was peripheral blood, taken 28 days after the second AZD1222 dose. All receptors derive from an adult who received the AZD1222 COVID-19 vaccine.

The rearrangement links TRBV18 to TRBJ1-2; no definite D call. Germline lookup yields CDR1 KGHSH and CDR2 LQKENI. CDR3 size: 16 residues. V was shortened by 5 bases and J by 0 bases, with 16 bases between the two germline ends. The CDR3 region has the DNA TGTGCCAGCTCAAGCCCTCGCGAGCAGCCTAACTATGGCTACACCTTC. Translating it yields CASSSPREQPNYGYTF. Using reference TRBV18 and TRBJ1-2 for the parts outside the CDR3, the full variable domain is NAGVMQNPRHLVRRRGQEARLRCSPMKGHSHVYWYRQLPEEGLKFMVYLQKENIIDESGMPKERFSAEFPKEGPSILRIQQVVRGDSAAYFCASSSPREQPNYGYTFGSGTRLTVV.

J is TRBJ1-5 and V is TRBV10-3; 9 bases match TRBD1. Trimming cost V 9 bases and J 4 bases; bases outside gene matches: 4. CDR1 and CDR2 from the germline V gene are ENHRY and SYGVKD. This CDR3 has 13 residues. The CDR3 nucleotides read TGTGCCATAAGGGACAGGGAAAATCAGCCCCAGCATTTT. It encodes CAIRDRENQPQHF.

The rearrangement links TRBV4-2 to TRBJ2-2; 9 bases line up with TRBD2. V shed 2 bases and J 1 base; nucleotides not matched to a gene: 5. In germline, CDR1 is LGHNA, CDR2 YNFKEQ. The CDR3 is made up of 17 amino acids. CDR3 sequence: CASSQLTSGRNTGELFF. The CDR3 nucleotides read TGTGCCAGCAGCCAACTCACTAGCGGGCGGAACACCGGGGAGCTGTTTTTT.

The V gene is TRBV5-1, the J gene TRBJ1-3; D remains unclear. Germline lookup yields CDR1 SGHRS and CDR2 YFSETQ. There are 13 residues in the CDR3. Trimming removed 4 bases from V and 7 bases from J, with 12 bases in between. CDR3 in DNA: TGCGCCAGCAGCCTCGATAGTAGTAACACCATATATTTT. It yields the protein CASSLDSSNTIYF. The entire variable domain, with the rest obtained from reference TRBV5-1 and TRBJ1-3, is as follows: KAGVTQTPRYLIKTRGQQVTLSCSPISGHRSVSWYQQTPGQGLQFLFEYFSETQRNKGNFPGRFSGRQFSNSRSEMNVSTLELGDSALYLCASSLDSSNTIYFGEGSWLTVV.

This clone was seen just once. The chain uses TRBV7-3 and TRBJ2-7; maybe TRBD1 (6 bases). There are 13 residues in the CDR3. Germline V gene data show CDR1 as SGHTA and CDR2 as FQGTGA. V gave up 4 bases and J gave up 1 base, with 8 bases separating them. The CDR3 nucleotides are TGTGCCAGCAGCTCCGGACAGTCCTACGAGCAGTACTTC. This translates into CASSSGQSYEQYF.